The TCR beta chain described here comes from a study of CD8 T cells in ankylosing spondylitis. Study findings and constraints: There were earlier reports of some motif variants in reactive arthritis synovial fluid and blood. Disease-linked clones were found to be CD8+ and relatively rare in peripheral blood. Roughly eight highly homologous variants made up a TCR beta motif that seemed to typify ankylosing spondylitis blood.

CDR3 size: 13 residues. Trimming removed 0 bases at V and 11 bases at J, with 14 bases between. Germline loops: CDR1 SGHRS, CDR2 YFSETQ. Comment on this clonotype: The antigen remains unidentified.

Scientists made TCR beta libraries using quantitative 5'-RACE with molecular barcodes. TCRdb re-called the 5' RACE reads with MiXCR, one entry per CDR3 protein. The sample includes 200,000 to 300,000 distinct CDR3 sequences, 32% seen only once; the top ten take around 4%. The V gene is TRBV5-1, the J gene TRBJ1-1; D might be TRBD1 (6 bases). The clonotype originates from a male donor with ankylosing spondylitis or in good health (not recorded which). Sequenced sample: blood, either unsorted or a sorted T cell fraction (not recorded which). The CDR3 DNA reads as TGCGCCAGCAGCTTGGCCGGACAGCCAGGGGCTTTCTTT. Protein product: CASSLAGQPGAFF.